Listed below are T cell receptor beta chains from one sample, sequenced in a study of cytomegalovirus exposure and HLA in healthy donors. Using immunoSEQ multiplex PCR, the repertoire was profiled, and TCRdb retains in-frame clones only, with some absent. The sample shows fewer than 200,000 clones, about nine tenths of them seen only once. Sequencing was performed on PBMCs. These receptors were taken from a boy younger than 10 in good health and CMV-seronegative. CDR3s include the opening cysteine and the closing phenylalanine or tryptophan. D genes are given only for firm matches. The size field is filled for only some rows; it gives once, few, many or a size class.

D gene	V gene	J gene	clone size	CDR3 protein	CDR3 DNA
TRBD1	TRBV27	TRBJ1-6	-	CASSFPGQGSPLHF	TGTGCCAGCAGTTTTCCGGGACAGGGCTCACCCCTCCACTTT
TRBD1	TRBV27	TRBJ1-2	-	CASSLQGGGFYGYTF	TGTGCCAGCAGTTTACAGGGGGGTGGGTTTTATGGCTACACCTTC
-	TRBV19	TRBJ1-5	-	CASRNIWTDYSNQPQHF	TGTGCCAGTAGGAATATTTGGACAGATTATAGCAATCAGCCCCAGCATTTT
TRBD1	TRBV13	TRBJ2-3	-	CASSTDRSDTQYF	TGTGCCAGCAGCACGGACAGGTCAGATACGCAGTATTTT
TRBD2	TRBV29-1	TRBJ2-1	-	CSVETSGRYEQFF	TGCAGCGTTGAGACTAGCGGGAGATATGAGCAGTTCTTC
-	TRBV7-2	TRBJ1-2	-	CASSLPGGYNYGYTF	TGTGCCAGCAGCTTACCGGGGGGGTATAACTATGGCTACACCTTC
-	TRBV19	TRBJ2-5	-	CASSITGMQETQYF	TGTGCCAGTAGTATTACAGGAATGCAGGAGACCCAGTACTTC
TRBD2	TRBV5-1	TRBJ2-7	-	CASSSGLVYEQYF	TGCGCCAGCAGCTCGGGACTAGTATACGAGCAGTACTTC
TRBD2	TRBV7-8	TRBJ2-7	-	CASSLEGGRGPYEQYF	TGTGCCAGCAGCCTGGAGGGTGGGAGGGGACCCTACGAGCAGTACTTC
TRBD1	TRBV6-1	TRBJ1-5	-	CASSVGTGQNSNQPQHF	TGTGCCAGCAGTGTCGGGACAGGACAAAATAGCAATCAGCCCCAGCATTTT
TRBD1	TRBV6-6	TRBJ2-5	-	CASRGRGETQYF	TGTGCCAGCAGAGGCAGGGGGGAGACCCAGTACTTC
-	TRBV5-4	TRBJ2-7	-	CASSAYRAPLDEQYF	TGTGCCAGCAGCGCATACAGGGCTCCCCTAGACGAGCAGTACTTC
TRBD1	TRBV19	TRBJ2-5	-	CASSKYPGQGSDKGEETQYF	TGTGCCAGTAGTAAATATCCGGGACAGGGGTCGGATAAAGGAGAAGAGACCCAGTACTTC
-	TRBV28	TRBJ1-5	once	CASSADSLFGQPQHF	TGTGCCAGCAGTGCTGACTCCCTATTTGGGCAGCCCCAGCATTTT
-	TRBV28	TRBJ2-3	once	CASSLSGLPTDTQYF	TGTGCCAGCAGTTTATCTGGGCTACCCACAGATACGCAGTATTTT
-	TRBV9	TRBJ2-2	-	CASITSGTPHGELFF	TGTGCCAGCATCACATCCGGGACACCTCACGGGGAGCTGTTTTTT
-	TRBV6-8	TRBJ2-4	-	CASSYGRGARAKNIQYF	TGTGCCAGCAGTTACGGGAGGGGGGCCAGGGCCAAAAACATTCAGTACTTC